This T cell receptor beta chain derives from a study of shared clonotypes between healthy human individuals. Original handling: ImmunoSEQ output lacked quality scores and full-length reads, limiting matched filtering. Some clones are missing from TCRdb's copy, which holds only in-frame ones; the method was immunoSEQ multiplex PCR. D and trimming come from the DNA, and the V and J calls and clone size come from that table. The sample has around 450,000 clones, about 85% seen once. V was clipped by 8 bases and J by 2 bases; unmatched bases: 6. From germline, CDR1 is SNHLY and CDR2 FYNNEI. The CDR3 runs to 13 residues.

The chain joins TRBV2 to TRBJ2-7; 7 nucleotides match TRBD2. The sequenced sample consisted of PBMCs. This clonotype was obtained from a woman aged 40 to 49 in good health. Some clones in this sample may be carry-over from other donors' samples. CDR3 sequence (DNA): TGTGCCAGCTCAAGCGGGGTACCCTACGAGCAGTACTTC. This sequence encodes CASSSGVPYEQYF.